What follows are 30 T cell receptor beta chains derived from one specimen sequenced in a study of cytomegalovirus exposure and HLA in healthy donors. Primers included in the PCR were 60 Vbeta and 13 Jbeta primers. Produced via immunoSEQ multiplex PCR; TCRdb's table is partial and in-frame only. Of about 150,000 clones in the sample, around 81% were seen once. The specimen was PBMCs. All receptors come from a man aged 40-49 years in good health and CMV-seronegative.

V gene TRBV7-3 combines with J gene TRBJ1-1, with D maybe TRBD1 (6 bases). The CDR3 has 15 residues. CDR1 SGHTA and CDR2 FQGTGA come from the germline V gene. Trimming removed 5 bases from V and 0 bases from J, with 13 bases in between. The CDR3 sequence is CASSPTGLMNTEAFF. CDR3 bases: TGTGCCAGCAGCCCTACAGGGCTAATGAACACTGAAGCTTTCTTT.

The chain joins TRBV5-1 to TRBJ2-3; D is uncertain. Germline values: CDR1 SGHRS, CDR2 YFSETQ. The length of the CDR3 is 14 residues. V was cut by 2 bases and J by 4 bases, with 11 bases left in between. The CDR3: CASSLSKSPDTQYF. The CDR3 DNA reads TGCGCCAGCAGCTTATCCAAATCCCCAGATACGCAGTATTTT.

This clone was detected a few times. This chain connects TRBV15 to TRBJ2-3; maybe TRBD2 (6 bases). V shed 2 bases and J shed 2 bases, with 17 bases lying between them. The CDR3 spans 17 residues. Germline V CDR1 and CDR2: LNHNV, YYDKDF (reference sequence). The CDR3: CATSRPWGTSHTDTQYF. In DNA, the CDR3 is TGTGCCACCAGCAGACCCTGGGGGACTTCTCACACAGATACGCAGTATTTT.

The chain joins TRBV28 to TRBJ1-6, with D possibly matching TRBD1 (5 bases). CDR3 length: 17 residues. Trimming took 3 bases from V and 7 from J, leaving 19 bases between them. Germline V gene lookup returns CDR1 MDHEN and CDR2 SYDVKM. The CDR3: CASSFGSRGLDNSPLHF. DNA of the CDR3: TGTGCCAGCAGTTTTGGCTCAAGGGGCTTAGACAATTCACCCCTCCACTTT.

This chain links TRBV2 with TRBJ2-1; weak D call: TRBD1 (7 bases). CDR1 and CDR2 from the germline V gene are SNHLY and FYNNEI. V lost 10 bases and J lost 12, with 31 bases in between. The CDR3 covers 16 residues. Here the CDR3 reads CAIRGGLGQDSYGQFF. The CDR3 nucleotides read TGTGCCATAAGGGGAGGCCTAGGACAGGATTCTTACGGGCAGTTCTTC.

This chain connects TRBV7-6 to TRBJ1-1, with D uncertain. With 4 bases removed from V and 6 bases from J, the gap between germline ends came to 12 bases. Looked up from germline, CDR1 is SGHVS and CDR2 is FNYEAQ. The CDR3 consists of 13 residues. The CDR3 nucleotides read TGTGCCAGCAGCTCACCTAATTACGCTGAAGCTTTCTTT. It translates to CASSSPNYAEAFF.

The DNA for the CDR3 is TGTGCCAGCAAAACAGGTGACACTGAAGCTTTCTTT. This gives the protein CASKTGDTEAFF. The rearrangement links TRBV6-5 to TRBJ1-1, with a weak D call TRBD1 (5 bases). Trimming took 7 bases from V and 3 from J, leaving 9 bases between them. The CDR3 is made up of 12 amino acids. Germline V lookup: CDR1 MNHEY, CDR2 SVGAGI.

The genes are TRBV5-1 and TRBJ1-3, with D hard to call. Germline V gives CDR1 SGHRS, CDR2 YFSETQ. The CDR3 is 14 residues long. The V and J ends lost 2 bases and 0 bases respectively, with 6 bases between them. This CDR3 reads CASSLRGSGNTIYF. In DNA, the CDR3 is TGCGCCAGCAGCTTACGGGGCTCTGGAAACACCATATATTTT.

This clone came up a few times. The chain is built from TRBV29-1 and TRBJ2-7; D may be TRBD2 (6 bases). This CDR3 spans 15 amino acids. Germline V gene lookup returns CDR1 SQVTM and CDR2 ANQGSEA. Trimming left V 5 bases short and J 1 base short, with 18 bases between. CDR3 in amino acids: CSVTPSGRGSYEQYF. The CDR3 DNA reads as TGCAGCGTTACGCCGTCCGGGAGAGGGTCCTACGAGCAGTACTTC.

V gene TRBV7-3 combines with J gene TRBJ2-3, with 14 bases matching TRBD2. The germline V gene has CDR1 SGHTA and CDR2 FQGTGA. The V segment lost 2 bases and the J segment 4 bases; nucleotides outside the gene matches: 8. The CDR3 has 18 residues. The CDR3 region is CASSLLPGTSGSADTQYF. CDR3 nucleotide sequence: TGTGCCAGCAGCTTACTACCCGGGACTAGCGGGAGTGCAGATACGCAGTATTTT.

The chain recombines TRBV15 with TRBJ2-4; no clear D. Germline V gene lookup returns CDR1 LNHNV and CDR2 YYDKDF (reference sequence). V was pared by 1 base and J by 0 bases, with 7 bases between. This CDR3 is 15 amino acids long. CDR3 DNA sequence: TGTGCCACCAGCAGAGCCCCCGTAGCCAAAAACATTCAGTACTTC. Its protein product is CATSRAPVAKNIQYF.

Only a few counts were recorded for this clone. V usage is TRBV30 and J usage is TRBJ2-1; weak D call: TRBD2 (6 bases). Trimming shortened V by 2 bases and J by 7 bases, and 15 bases separated the two germline ends. The CDR3 extends over 14 amino acids. Germline lookup yields CDR1 GTSNPN and CDR2 SVGIG (reference sequence). CDR3 bases: TGTGCCTGGAGTTTATGGACTATTGAGAATGAGCAGTTCTTC. It yields the protein CAWSLWTIENEQFF. Looking up the rest from reference TRBV30 and TRBJ2-1 gives the full variable domain: SQTIHQWPATLVQPVGSPLSLECTVEGTSNPNLYWYRQAAGRGLQLLFYSVGIGQISSEVPQNLSASRPQDRQFILSSKKLLLSDSGFYLCAWSLWTIENEQFFGPGTRLTVL.

The chain joins TRBV19 to TRBJ2-7; 8 bases align to TRBD2. V lost 4 bases, J lost 3 bases, and 5 bases stayed unmatched. The CDR3 runs 14 residues. Per the germline V gene, CDR1 is LNHDA and CDR2 is SQIVND (reference sequence). CDR3 protein: CASSSRAGVYEQYF. The CDR3 DNA is TGTGCCAGTAGTAGTCGAGCGGGAGTCTACGAGCAGTACTTC.

This clone was observed a handful of times. The V call is TRBV11-1, the J call TRBJ2-1; unclear D gene. CDR3 length: 13 residues. Per germline, CDR1 SGHAT and CDR2 FQDESV (reference sequence). V was clipped by 7 bases and J by 9 bases, with 16 bases between them. This CDR3 is CASTPLDGFEQFF. DNA for the CDR3: TGTGCCAGCACCCCCCTCGACGGGTTTGAGCAGTTCTTC.

V and J are TRBV27 and TRBJ2-3; 9 bases map to TRBD2. The CDR3 spans 15 residues. Germline trimming cut 7 bases from V and 6 bases from J; bases unmatched to any gene: 11. CDR1 and CDR2 (germline): MNHEY, SMNVEV (reference sequence). In DNA form, the CDR3 reads TGTGCCAGCAATCCCATGGCGGGAGGGAGGGATACGCAGTATTTT. Amino acid sequence: CASNPMAGGRDTQYF.

The chain couples TRBV4-1 to TRBJ1-2; 9 positions agree with TRBD1. Looked up from germline, CDR1 is MGHRA and CDR2 is YSYEKL. The CDR3 has 14 residues. V shed 4 bases and J 3 bases; nucleotides not matched to a gene: 3. The CDR3 coding sequence is TGCGCCAGCAGCCCGGGACAGGGCTACTATGGCTACACCTTC. It yields the protein CASSPGQGYYGYTF.

The chain couples TRBV19 to TRBJ1-1, with D perhaps matching TRBD1 (6 bases). V shed 1 base and J shed 5 bases, with 8 bases lying between them. CDR1 and CDR2 (germline): LNHDA, SQIVND (reference sequence). The CDR3 is 13 amino acids. The CDR3 sequence: CASSIGTGTEAFF. For the CDR3, the DNA is TGTGCCAGTAGTATAGGTACAGGGACTGAAGCTTTCTTT.

This clone showed up just once. This chain connects TRBV5-6 to TRBJ1-4; 9 positions agree with TRBD1. The germline gives CDR1 SGHDT, CDR2 YYEEEE. Trimming at V came to 4 bases and at J to 4 bases, leaving 5 bases not matched to a gene. The CDR3 sequence is 15 residues long. The CDR3 DNA follows: TGTGCCAGCAGCACGGGGACAGGGCTTAATGAAAAACTGTTTTTT. Translation gives CASSTGTGLNEKLFF.

This clone appeared once. One junction end disagrees with the germline gene, perhaps due to a read error. The V gene is TRBV2, the J gene TRBJ2-7; D ambiguous. CDR1 is SNHLY, CDR2 FYNNEI, per germline. The CDR3 is made up of 14 amino acids. CDR3 coding DNA: TGTGCCAGCAGCGAAATGCCAGAGTACTACGAGCAGCACTTC. It encodes CASSEMPEYYEQHF.

V is TRBV5-1 and J is TRBJ2-3; D remains ambiguous. Germline CDR1 SGHRS, CDR2 YFSETQ. The CDR3 runs 15 residues. V was shortened by 0 bases and J by 2 bases, with 10 bases between the two germline ends. CDR3 DNA: TGCGCCAGCAGCTTGGGAACAGTCCTCACAGATACGCAGTATTTT. This codes for CASSLGTVLTDTQYF.

This rearrangement joins TRBV5-6 to TRBJ1-3; D not resolved. Germline loops: CDR1 SGHDT, CDR2 YYEEEE. The CDR3 contains 16 residues. Trimming cost V 0 bases and J 0 bases, with 10 bases left between them. The CDR3 DNA sequence: TGTGCCAGCAGCTTGGGTCAGATTTCCTCTGGAAACACCATATATTTT. Amino acid sequence: CASSLGQISSGNTIYF.

This chain connects TRBV5-1 to TRBJ2-1; 11 bases are a match to TRBD2. Losses at the gene ends were 1 base for V and 5 bases for J; bases not matched to a gene: 2. This CDR3 is 15 amino acids long. Per germline, CDR1 SGHRS and CDR2 YFSETQ. The DNA for the CDR3 is TGCGCCAGCAGCTTGCTACTAGCGGGAGACAATGAGCAGTTCTTC. Protein: CASSLLLAGDNEQFF.

This rearrangement joins TRBV11-1 to TRBJ2-7; TRBD1 agrees at 9 bases. The CDR3 is 16 residues long. V trimming: 5 bases; J trimming: 3 bases; junction bases outside the gene matches: 11. Germline CDR1 is SGHAT and CDR2 is FQDESV (reference sequence). CDR3 protein: CASSIHLGTGSYEQYF. CDR3 coding DNA: TGTGCCAGCAGCATACACCTCGGGACAGGGAGCTACGAGCAGTACTTC.

Regarding this clone: Its ends do not fully match the called genes, so a read error is possible. The chain carries TRBV7-9 and TRBJ2-1; tentatively, D is TRBD2 (9 bases). Germline CDR1 reads SEHNR; CDR2 reads FQNEAQ (reference sequence). CDR3 size: 18 residues. DNA for the CDR3: TGTTCCAGCAGCTTAGCAGGGGGCCCTAGCGGGACCTACAATGAGCAGTTCTTC. Translation: CSSSLAGGPSGTYNEQFF.

The chain employs TRBV18 and TRBJ1-1, with 8 bases identical to TRBD1. V gave up 5 bases and J gave up 4 bases; unmatched junction bases: 6. The CDR3 is 14 amino acids. Germline CDR1 and CDR2: KGHSH and LQKENI. The CDR3 loop reads CASSVTGDSTEAFF. In DNA, the CDR3 is TGTGCCAGCTCAGTGACAGGGGATAGCACTGAAGCTTTCTTT.

This clone has only a few counts. The V and J genes are TRBV6-4 and TRBJ1-3, with 8 bases aligning to TRBD1. The germline CDR1 and CDR2 sequences are MRHNA and SNTAGT. With 4 bases clipped from V and 2 bases from J, the junction kept 10 bases outside the gene matches. This CDR3 has 17 amino acids. The CDR3 DNA reads as TGTGCCAGCAGTGCGCATTTCACACAGGGGGCTGGAAACACCATATATTTT. This sequence encodes CASSAHFTQGAGNTIYF.

There are a few counts of this clone. Other nucleotide sequences in the sample specify the same CDR3. This chain uses TRBV30 with TRBJ2-3, with TRBD2 matching 8 bases. V shed 4 bases, J shed 3 bases, and the junction held 0 bases outside the gene matches. The germline V gene encodes CDR1 GTSNPN and CDR2 SVGIG (reference sequence). This CDR3 comprises 12 residues. The CDR3 loop is CAWTSGTDTQYF. In nucleotides, the CDR3 is TGTGCCTGGACTAGCGGGACAGATACGCAGTATTTT.

The chain uses TRBV5-4 and TRBJ2-5; tentatively, D is TRBD2 (6 bases). Looked up from germline, CDR1 is SGHNT and CDR2 is YYREEE (reference sequence). The CDR3 has 14 residues. V was trimmed by 4 bases and J by 2 bases, leaving 12 bases between them. Written as DNA, the CDR3 is TGTGCCAGCAGCGTCGTGGGGGGTCAAGAGACCCAGTACTTC. Translating gives CASSVVGGQETQYF.

This chain links TRBV5-8 with TRBJ1-6; tentative D call: TRBD1 (5 bases). Trimming stripped 4 bases from V and 6 bases from J, with 20 bases between. CDR3 length: 17 residues. The V gene's germline CDR1 is SGHTS and CDR2 YDEGEE. The CDR3 DNA reads as TGTGCCAGCAGCCGAACTGCCGATCAGGGTGGTAATTCACCCCTCCACTTT. It is translated as CASSRTADQGGNSPLHF. Full variable domain (remainder filled in from reference TRBV5-8 and TRBJ1-6): EAGVTQSPTHLIKTRGQQATLRCSPISGHTSVYWYQQALGLGLQFLLWYDEGEERNRGNFPPRFSGRQFPNYSSELNVNALELEDSALYLCASSRTADQGGNSPLHFGNGTRLTVT.

This clone was seen a handful of times. This chain joins TRBV7-6 and TRBJ2-3; 9 bases agree with TRBD1. Trimming at V came to 4 bases and at J to 3 bases, leaving 8 bases not matched to a gene. The CDR3 has 16 amino acids. In germline, CDR1 is SGHVS, CDR2 FNYEAQ. As DNA, the CDR3 is TGTGCCAGCAGCTCCCAGACAGGGGGAAAAACAGATACGCAGTATTTT. This codes for CASSSQTGGKTDTQYF.